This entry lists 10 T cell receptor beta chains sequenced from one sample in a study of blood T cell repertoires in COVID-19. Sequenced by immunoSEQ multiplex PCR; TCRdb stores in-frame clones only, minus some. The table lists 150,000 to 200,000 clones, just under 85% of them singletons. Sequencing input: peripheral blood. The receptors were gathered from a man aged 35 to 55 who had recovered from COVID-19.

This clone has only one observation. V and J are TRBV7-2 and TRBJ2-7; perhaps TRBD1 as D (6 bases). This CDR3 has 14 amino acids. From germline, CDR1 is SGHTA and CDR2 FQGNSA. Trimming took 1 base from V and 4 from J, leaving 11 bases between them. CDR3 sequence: CASSLEGGQYEQYF. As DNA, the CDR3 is TGTGCCAGCAGCTTAGAAGGTGGACAGTACGAGCAGTACTTC.

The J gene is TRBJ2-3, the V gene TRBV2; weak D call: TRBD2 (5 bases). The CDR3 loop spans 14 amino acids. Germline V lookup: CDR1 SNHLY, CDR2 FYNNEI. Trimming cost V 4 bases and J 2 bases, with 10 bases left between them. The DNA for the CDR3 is TGTGCCAGCAGTGGGGGAGTTCTCACAGATACGCAGTATTTT. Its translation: CASSGGVLTDTQYF. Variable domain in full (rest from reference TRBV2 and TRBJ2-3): EPEVTQTPSHQVTQMGQEVILRCVPISNHLYFYWYRQILGQKVEFLVSFYNNEISEKSEIFDDQFSVERPDGSNFTLKIRSTKLEDSAMYFCASSGGVLTDTQYFGPGTRLTVL.

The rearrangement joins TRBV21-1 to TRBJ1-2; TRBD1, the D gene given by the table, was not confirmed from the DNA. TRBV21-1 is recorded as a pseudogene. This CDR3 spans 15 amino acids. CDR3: CASSKPDRTNYGYTF. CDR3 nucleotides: TGTGCCAGCAGCAAACCTGACAGAACTAACTATGGCTACACCTTC.

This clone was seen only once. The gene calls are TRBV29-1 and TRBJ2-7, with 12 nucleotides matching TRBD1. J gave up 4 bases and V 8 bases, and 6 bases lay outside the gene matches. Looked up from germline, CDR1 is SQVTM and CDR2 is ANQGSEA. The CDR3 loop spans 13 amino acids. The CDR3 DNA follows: TGCAGCTTCCGGGGACAGGGGGCTTACGAGCAGTACTTC. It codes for CSFRGQGAYEQYF.

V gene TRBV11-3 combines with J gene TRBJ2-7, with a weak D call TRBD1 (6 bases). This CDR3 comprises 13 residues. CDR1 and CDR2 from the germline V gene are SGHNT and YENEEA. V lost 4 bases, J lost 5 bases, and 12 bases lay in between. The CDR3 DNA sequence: TGTGCCAGCAGCTCCAATTCAGGGGACGAGCAGTACTTC. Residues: CASSSNSGDEQYF.

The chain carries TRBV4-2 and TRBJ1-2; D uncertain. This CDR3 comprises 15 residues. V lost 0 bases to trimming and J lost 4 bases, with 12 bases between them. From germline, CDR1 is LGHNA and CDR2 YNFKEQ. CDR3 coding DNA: TGTGCCAGCAGCCAAGATGTAGGTTCGGGCTATGGCTACACCTTC. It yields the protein CASSQDVGSGYGYTF.

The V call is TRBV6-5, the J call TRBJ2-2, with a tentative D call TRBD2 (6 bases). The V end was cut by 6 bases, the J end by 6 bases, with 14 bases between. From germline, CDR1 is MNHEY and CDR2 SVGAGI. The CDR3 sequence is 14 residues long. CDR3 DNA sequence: TGTGCCAGCAGACGACCGGGACTCTCCGGGGAGCTGTTTTTT. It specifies CASRRPGLSGELFF.

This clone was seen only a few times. This CDR3 reads CASSSEGAYQPQHF. In nucleotides, the CDR3 is TGTGCCAGCAGCTCTGAGGGGGCATATCAGCCCCAGCATTTT. The chain employs TRBV11-2 and TRBJ1-5; 7 positions match TRBD1. The junction had 5 bases not matched to a gene; V was cut back by 4 bases and J by 5 bases. The CDR3 is 14 residues long. Looked up from germline, CDR1 is SGHAT and CDR2 is FQNNGV.

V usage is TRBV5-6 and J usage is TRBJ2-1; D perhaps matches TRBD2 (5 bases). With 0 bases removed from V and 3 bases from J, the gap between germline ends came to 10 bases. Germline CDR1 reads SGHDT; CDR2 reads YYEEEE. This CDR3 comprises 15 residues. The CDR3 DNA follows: TGTGCCAGCAGCTTGGGATTTAGCGTCTACAATGAGCAGTTCTTC. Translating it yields CASSLGFSVYNEQFF.

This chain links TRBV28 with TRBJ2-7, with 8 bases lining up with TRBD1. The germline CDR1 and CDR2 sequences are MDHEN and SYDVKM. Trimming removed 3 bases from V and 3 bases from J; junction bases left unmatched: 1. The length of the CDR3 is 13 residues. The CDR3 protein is CASSFTGGYEQYF. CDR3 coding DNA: TGTGCCAGCAGTTTCACAGGGGGCTACGAGCAGTACTTC.